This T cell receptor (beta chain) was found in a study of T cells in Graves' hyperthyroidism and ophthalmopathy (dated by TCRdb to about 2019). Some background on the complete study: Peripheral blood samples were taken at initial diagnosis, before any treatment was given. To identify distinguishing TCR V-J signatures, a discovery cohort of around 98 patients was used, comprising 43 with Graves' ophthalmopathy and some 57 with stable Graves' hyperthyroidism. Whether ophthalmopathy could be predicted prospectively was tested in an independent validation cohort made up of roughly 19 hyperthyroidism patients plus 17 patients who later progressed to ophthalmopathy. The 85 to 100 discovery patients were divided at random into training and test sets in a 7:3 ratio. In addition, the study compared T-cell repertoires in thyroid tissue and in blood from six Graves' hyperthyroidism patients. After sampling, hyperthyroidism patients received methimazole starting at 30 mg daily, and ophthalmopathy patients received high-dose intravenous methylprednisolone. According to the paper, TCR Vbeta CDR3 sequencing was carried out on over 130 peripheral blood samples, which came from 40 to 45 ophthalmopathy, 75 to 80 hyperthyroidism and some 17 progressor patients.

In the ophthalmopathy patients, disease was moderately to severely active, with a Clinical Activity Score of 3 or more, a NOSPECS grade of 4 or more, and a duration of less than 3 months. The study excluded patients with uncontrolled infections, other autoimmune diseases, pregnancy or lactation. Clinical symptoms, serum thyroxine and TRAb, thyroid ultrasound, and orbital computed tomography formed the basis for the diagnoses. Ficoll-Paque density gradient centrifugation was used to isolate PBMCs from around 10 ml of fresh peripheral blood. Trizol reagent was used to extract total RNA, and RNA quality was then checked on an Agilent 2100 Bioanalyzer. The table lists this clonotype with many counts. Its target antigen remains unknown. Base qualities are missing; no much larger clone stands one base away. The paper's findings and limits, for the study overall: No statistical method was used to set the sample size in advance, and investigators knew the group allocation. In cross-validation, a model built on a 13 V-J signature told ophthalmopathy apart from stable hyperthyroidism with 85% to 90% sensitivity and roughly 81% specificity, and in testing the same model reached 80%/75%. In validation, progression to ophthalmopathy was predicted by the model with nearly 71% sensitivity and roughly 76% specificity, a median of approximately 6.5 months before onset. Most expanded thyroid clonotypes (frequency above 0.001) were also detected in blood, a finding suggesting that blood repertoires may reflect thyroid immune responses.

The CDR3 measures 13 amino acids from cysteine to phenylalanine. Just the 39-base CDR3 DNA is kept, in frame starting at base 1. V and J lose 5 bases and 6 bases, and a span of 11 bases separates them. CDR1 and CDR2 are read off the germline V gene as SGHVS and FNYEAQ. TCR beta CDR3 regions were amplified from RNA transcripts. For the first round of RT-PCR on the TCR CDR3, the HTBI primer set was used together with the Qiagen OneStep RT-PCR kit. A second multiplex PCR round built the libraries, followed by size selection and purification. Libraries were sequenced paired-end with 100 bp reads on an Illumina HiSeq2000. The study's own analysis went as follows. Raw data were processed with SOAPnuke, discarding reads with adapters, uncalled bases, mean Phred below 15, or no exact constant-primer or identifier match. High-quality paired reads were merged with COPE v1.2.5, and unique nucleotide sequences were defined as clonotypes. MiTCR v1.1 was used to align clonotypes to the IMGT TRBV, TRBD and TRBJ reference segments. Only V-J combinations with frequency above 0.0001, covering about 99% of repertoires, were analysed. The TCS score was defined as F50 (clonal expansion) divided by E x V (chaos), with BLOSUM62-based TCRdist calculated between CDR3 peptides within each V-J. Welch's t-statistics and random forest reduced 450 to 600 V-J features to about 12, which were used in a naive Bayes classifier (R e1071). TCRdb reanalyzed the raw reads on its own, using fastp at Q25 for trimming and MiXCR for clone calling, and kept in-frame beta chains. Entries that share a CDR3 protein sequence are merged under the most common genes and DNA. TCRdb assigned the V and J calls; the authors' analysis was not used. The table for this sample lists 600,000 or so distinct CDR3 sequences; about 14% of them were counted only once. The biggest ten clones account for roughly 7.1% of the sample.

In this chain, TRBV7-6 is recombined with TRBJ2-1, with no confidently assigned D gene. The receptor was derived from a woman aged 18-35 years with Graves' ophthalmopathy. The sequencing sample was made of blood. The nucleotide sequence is TGTGCCAGCAGCCTCGGATCTCCCAATGAGCAGTTCTTC. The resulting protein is CASSLGSPNEQFF.